A single sample gave rise to the 11 T cell receptor beta chains below, sequenced in a study of regulatory T cells in long-lasting Graves disease (dated by TCRdb to the early 2020s). Library generation was performed with multiplex PCR. The run used an Illumina HiSeq 4000. iRepertoire HTBI primers and Arm-PCR amplification of CDR3 regions were used to construct TCR beta libraries. TCRdb redid the processing of the public reads, applying fastp at Q25 and MiXCR, and retained in-frame beta chains. Each CDR3 protein gets just one entry, which takes the most common genes and DNA from the rows behind it. The sample records roughly 410,000 distinct CDR3 sequences, approximately 16% of which are singletons. The ten most abundant clones make up roughly 8% of the sample. What this sample's time point label stands for: newly diagnosed GD, antithyroid drugs for less than 3 months. RNA was extracted from PBMCs in TRIzol for both TCR sequencing and RNA sequencing.

The same data also went into a second study, on T cells in Graves' hyperthyroidism and ophthalmopathy.

Specimen: peripheral blood mononuclear cells (PBMCs), collected at new diagnosis, from a patient treated with antithyroid drugs. Source of these receptors: a woman aged 40 to 55 with Graves disease. Donor details come from another sample of the same person, matched by shared clones.

The sample holds many counts of this clonotype. The chain recombines TRBV5-1 with TRBJ2-5; 7 bases agree with TRBD2. The CDR3 extends over 14 amino acids. With V trimmed by 0 bases and J by 4 bases, 3 bases remained unmatched. Germline V gene lookup returns CDR1 SGHRS and CDR2 YFSETQ. This CDR3 is CASSLVGGRETQYF. CDR3 coding DNA: TGCGCCAGCAGCTTGGTTGGCGGGAGAGAGACCCAGTACTTC.

This clonotype was recorded at least ten times. The chain joins TRBV7-2 to TRBJ1-5; TRBD1 might be the D (5 bases). V was cut by 5 bases and J by 5 bases, with 10 bases left in between. CDR1 is SGHTA and CDR2 is FQGNSA in the germline V gene. The CDR3 spans 13 residues. In DNA form, the CDR3 reads TGTGCCAGCAGCACAGACAGAGATCAGCCCCAGCATTTT. It translates to CASSTDRDQPQHF.

This clonotype turned up a few times. The V gene is TRBV18, the J gene TRBJ2-3; the D is unclear. CDR1 and CDR2 from the germline V gene are KGHSH and LQKENI. The CDR3 totals 12 residues. Trimming shortened V by 10 bases and J by 4 bases, and 12 bases separated the two germline ends. CDR3 coding DNA: TGTGCCACCAAAGATGTCGCAGATACGCAGTATTTT. This translates into CATKDVADTQYF.

This clonotype was counted ten times or more. The rearrangement joins TRBV6-2 or TRBV6-3 to TRBJ1-2, with TRBD1 matching over 9 bases. CDR1 is MNHEY and CDR2 is SVGEGT in the germline V gene. The CDR3 runs 16 residues. J lost 5 bases, V lost 6 bases, and 13 bases had no gene match. The chain's CDR3 is CASRMTGGIVGYGYTF. The CDR3 DNA follows: TGTGCCAGCAGGATGACAGGGGGTATAGTAGGGTATGGCTACACCTTC.

The sample holds many counts of this clonotype. The J gene is TRBJ2-5, the V gene TRBV20-1, with 9 positions matching TRBD2. Germline trimming cut 1 base from V and 1 base from J; bases unmatched to any gene: 10. CDR1 and CDR2 from the germline V gene are DFQATT and SNEGSKA (reference sequence). This CDR3 spans 17 amino acids. CDR3 bases: TGCAGTGCTAGAGCGACTAGCGGAGGTCGTAGCCAAGAGACCCAGTACTTC. It specifies CSARATSGGRSQETQYF.

The V gene is TRBV7-3, the J gene TRBJ2-1, with TRBD2 matching 8 bases. The CDR3 is 18 residues long. J was trimmed by 3 bases and V by 1 base; bases with no gene match: 11. Germline CDR1 is SGHTA and CDR2 is FQGTGA. DNA for the CDR3: TGTGCCAGCAGCTTAAGGGTCACAGCGGGAGTCAGCTACAATGAGCAGTTCTTC. It is translated as CASSLRVTAGVSYNEQFF.

This clonotype has a count of ten or more. The chain links TRBV27 to TRBJ1-2; D possibly corresponds to TRBD1 (5 bases). The CDR3 consists of 19 residues. The V and J ends lost 2 bases and 5 bases respectively, with 27 bases between them. Germline lookup yields CDR1 MNHEY and CDR2 SMNVEV (reference sequence). The CDR3 protein is CASSLRPDIQGLKGYGYTF. The CDR3 DNA is TGTGCCAGCAGTTTAAGGCCGGACATTCAGGGCTTGAAGGGATATGGCTACACCTTC.

This chain joins TRBV12-3 or TRBV12-4 and TRBJ1-5; TRBD1 matches at 7 bases. The J segment lost 5 bases and the V segment lost 3 bases, leaving 7 bases of the junction unmatched. The CDR3 has 15 amino acids. The chain's CDR3 is CASSLGRGSDQPQHF. For the CDR3, the DNA is TGTGCCAGCAGTTTGGGCAGGGGGTCGGATCAGCCCCAGCATTTT.

Many counts were recorded for this clonotype. This rearrangement joins TRBV5-4 to TRBJ2-3; TRBD1 matches 8 bases. The CDR3 has 15 amino acids. Germline V lookup: CDR1 SGHNT, CDR2 YYREEE (reference sequence). V shed 5 bases, J shed 6 bases, and the junction held 11 bases outside the gene matches. The DNA of the CDR3 is TGTGCCAGCAGGCAGGGACAGGAATTCGCGGATACGCAGTATTTT. Its translation: CASRQGQEFADTQYF.

The chain employs TRBV12-3 or TRBV12-4 and TRBJ2-7; TRBD1 agrees at 7 bases. Trimming took 6 bases from V and 3 from J; bases not matched to a gene: 14. The CDR3 spans 16 residues. CDR3 nucleotides: TGTGCCAGCAGCCGAGCCGACAGGGCACTATTCTACGAGCAGTACTTC. Translating gives CASSRADRALFYEQYF.

Only a few counts were recorded for this clonotype. This chain uses TRBV20-1 with TRBJ2-2, with 7 bases lining up with TRBD2. This CDR3 has 15 residues. V shed 3 bases and J 2 bases; nucleotides not matched to a gene: 6. In germline, CDR1 is DFQATT, CDR2 SNEGSKA (reference sequence). The CDR3 DNA is TGCAGTGCTAGGCGTCTAGCGGACAACACCGGGGAGCTGTTTTTT. Translation gives CSARRLADNTGELFF.